This section outlines one T cell receptor beta chain sequence together with its context. The antigen remains undetermined. This entry comes from a study of PD-L1 blockade in urothelial cancer. Using immunoSEQ multiplex PCR, the repertoire was profiled, and TCRdb retains in-frame clones only, with some absent. The sample has about 80,000 clones; approximately 86% are singletons. Each patient's cancer was a locally advanced or metastatic urothelial carcinoma. Per patient, between 1 and 8 samples were collected at pretreatment and on-treatment time points. Study-level points and caveats: Tumor-associated blood clones were expanded more by durable-benefit patients at 3 weeks.

The V end was cut by 10 bases, the J end by 0 bases, with 10 bases between. The CDR3 totals 12 residues. Germline CDR1 reads LNHDA; CDR2 reads SQIVND (reference sequence). This receptor was taken from a woman aged 70 to 79 with urothelial cancer. This specimen consisted of PBMCs, obtained around atezolizumab (anti-PD-L1) treatment. This rearrangement joins TRBV19 to TRBJ2-7; D gene unclear. CDR3 sequence: CATAQSSYEQYF. The CDR3 DNA reads TGTGCCACCGCACAGAGCTCCTACGAGCAGTACTTC.